Shown below are 22 T cell receptor beta chains from a single sample sequenced in a study of blood T cell repertoires in COVID-19. TCRdb's table, derived via immunoSEQ multiplex PCR, lists solely in-frame clones and lacks some. The profile shows roughly 120,000 clones, 65% to 85% of them singletons. The sequenced sample consisted of peripheral blood. The receptor source for this set is a man between 70 and 80 years old with acute or convalescent COVID-19.

This clone was found once. The chain couples TRBV5-4 to TRBJ1-1; 11 bases are shared with TRBD1. CDR1 is SGHNT and CDR2 is YYREEE in the germline V gene (reference sequence). This CDR3 has 14 residues. The CDR3 loop is CVGSDRGRDTEAFF. The CDR3 region has the DNA TGTGTTGGCTCGGACAGGGGGCGTGACACTGAAGCTTTCTTT.

This clone has a single count. The CDR3 loop reads CASSSQGSTDTQYF. In DNA, the CDR3 is TGTGCCAGCAGCTCACAGGGTAGCACAGATACGCAGTATTTT. This chain connects TRBV7-2 to TRBJ2-3, with D perhaps matching TRBD1 (6 bases). V was trimmed by 4 bases and J by 0 bases, leaving 8 bases between them. This CDR3 has 14 residues. Germline V CDR1 and CDR2: SGHTA, FQGNSA.

The chain is built from TRBV5-1 and TRBJ1-6; D might be TRBD1 (6 bases). Germline loops: CDR1 SGHRS, CDR2 YFSETQ. The CDR3 is 17 residues long. The V and J ends lost 2 bases and 6 bases respectively, with 18 bases between them. The CDR3 here is CASSFLTRQAGNSPLHF. Written as DNA, the CDR3 is TGCGCCAGCAGCTTTTTAACCCGACAGGCGGGTAATTCACCCCTCCACTTT.

V gene TRBV6-1 combines with J gene TRBJ1-6; D not certain. This CDR3 region has 14 residues. Germline V gene sequence: CDR1 MNHNS, CDR2 SASEGT. Trimming took 2 bases from V and 8 from J, leaving 10 bases between them. The CDR3 reads CASSEHGLDSPLHF. CDR3 sequence (DNA): TGTGCCAGCAGTGAACACGGGTTGGATTCACCCCTCCACTTT.

In regard to this clone: A junction boundary mismatches the germline segment, possibly from a read error. CDR3: CASSPCRGLRIENTEAFF. The CDR3 DNA sequence: TGTGCTAGCAGCCCGTGCAGGGGGCTGAGAATAGAGAACACTGAAGCTTTCTTT. The chain employs TRBV7-7 and TRBJ1-1, with TRBD1 identical over 8 bases. Per the germline V gene, CDR1 is SSHAT and CDR2 is FNYEAQ (reference sequence). This CDR3 contains 18 residues.

This clone appeared a few times. This chain joins TRBV14 and TRBJ1-3; D gene ambiguous. The CDR3 is 12 amino acids. Trimming cost V 2 bases and J 8 bases, with 7 bases left between them. In germline, CDR1 is SGHDN, CDR2 FVKESK. DNA of the CDR3: TGTGCCAGCAGCCAATCGACTTACACCATATATTTT. It is translated as CASSQSTYTIYF.

This chain links TRBV2 with TRBJ1-4; D is uncertain. The germline gives CDR1 SNHLY, CDR2 FYNNEI. This CDR3 region has 15 residues. V was trimmed by 3 bases and J by 1 base, leaving 9 bases between them. The CDR3 DNA is TGTGCCAGCAGTGAGTGGGAGGGAACTAATGAAAAACTGTTTTTT. Protein: CASSEWEGTNEKLFF.

In this sample, this clone turned up once. The chain couples TRBV6-5 to TRBJ1-6; 7 bases agree with TRBD1. Germline V gene sequence: CDR1 MNHEY, CDR2 SVGAGI. V trimming: 7 bases; J trimming: 9 bases; junction bases outside the gene matches: 3. The CDR3 has 12 residues. The CDR3 bases are TGTGCCAGCACCACAGGGGCTTCACCCCTCCACTTT. Protein sequence: CASTTGASPLHF.

The chain links TRBV28 to TRBJ1-1; 8 bases are shared with TRBD1. With 5 bases clipped from V and 6 bases from J, the junction kept 2 bases outside the gene matches. The CDR3 spans 12 residues. Germline CDR1 and CDR2: MDHEN and SYDVKM. CDR3 nucleotide sequence: TGTGCCAGCAGTACGGACAGGGCTGAAGCTTTCTTT. Translation: CASSTDRAEAFF.

This chain links TRBV2 with TRBJ2-1, with D possibly matching TRBD2 (5 bases). The V gene's germline CDR1 is SNHLY and CDR2 FYNNEI. This CDR3 is 15 amino acids long. Trimming shortened V by 7 bases and J by 7 bases, and 20 bases separated the two germline ends. The CDR3 sequence: CASNVRVTTGNEQFF. CDR3 DNA: TGTGCCAGCAATGTGCGGGTCACGACGGGAAATGAGCAGTTCTTC.

The genes are TRBV6-5 and TRBJ1-5, with TRBD1 matching 7 bases. The CDR3 runs 15 residues. CDR1 is MNHEY and CDR2 is SVGAGI in the germline V gene. V trimming: 6 bases; J trimming: 2 bases; junction bases outside the gene matches: 7. The CDR3 DNA is TGTGCCAGCAGCTCCCACGACAGGGGCAATCAGCCCCAGCATTTT. Protein sequence: CASSSHDRGNQPQHF.

This chain joins TRBV5-1 and TRBJ2-1; 10 bases are shared with TRBD2. Germline-derived CDR1 and CDR2 are SGHRS and YFSETQ. The V and J ends lost 2 bases and 4 bases, in that order; junction bases with no gene match: 6. CDR3 size: 16 residues. CDR3 sequence: CASSFSGGASYNEQFF. In nucleotides, the CDR3 is TGCGCCAGCAGCTTCAGCGGGGGGGCATCGTACAATGAGCAGTTCTTC.

In its sample, this clone was seen once. The junction shows a germline mismatch at one end, possibly a read error. V and J are TRBV7-7 and TRBJ2-7; 7 positions match TRBD1. Germline CDR1 reads SSHAT; CDR2 reads FNYEAQ (reference sequence). This CDR3 is 16 amino acids long. CDR3 sequence: CASSRLQGWLGYEQYF. CDR3 nucleotide sequence: TGTGCTAGCAGCCGTCTACAGGGGTGGTTAGGATACGAGCAGTACTTC.

The rearrangement joins TRBV11-2 to TRBJ2-3; 7 nucleotides line up with TRBD2. With V trimmed by 5 bases and J by 3 bases, 5 bases remained unmatched. Germline CDR1 reads SGHAT; CDR2 reads FQNNGV. The CDR3 spans 14 residues. The CDR3 nucleotides read TGTGCCAGCAGCCCCGGGACTAATACAGATACGCAGTATTTT. Translated: CASSPGTNTDTQYF.

The chain carries TRBV12-3 or TRBV12-4 and TRBJ2-3; no definite D call. V lost 7 bases and J lost 3, with 11 bases in between. The CDR3 extends over 13 amino acids. Here the CDR3 DNA reads TGTGCCAGCACTCTAGACGGTACAGATACGCAGTATTTT. It codes for CASTLDGTDTQYF.

V usage is TRBV10-3 and J usage is TRBJ2-3, with D perhaps TRBD1 (5 bases). Deletions cut 6 bases from V and 5 bases from J, with 12 bases between. The CDR3 runs 13 residues. The germline V gene has CDR1 ENHRY and CDR2 SYGVKD. The CDR3 DNA reads TGTGCCATCAGGGGGCCATTGAGAGATACGCAGTATTTT. Its protein product is CAIRGPLRDTQYF.

The genes are TRBV11-2 and TRBJ2-1, with 12 bases that match TRBD2. CDR3 length equals 13 residues. Germline V gene data show CDR1 as SGHAT and CDR2 as FQNNGV. V lost 4 bases and J lost 12; bases outside the gene matches: 4. DNA of the CDR3: TGTGCCAGCAGCTCTAGCGGGGGGGCTGGGCAGTTCTTC. This translates into CASSSSGGAGQFF.

This clone came up a few times. The V and J genes are TRBV7-8 and TRBJ1-1, with 8 bases aligning to TRBD1. V dropped 5 bases and J dropped 1; count of bases not matched to a gene: 6. The germline CDR1 and CDR2 sequences are SGHVS and FQNEAQ. CDR3 length: 15 residues. The CDR3 loop is CASSPRQGSNTEAFF. CDR3 in DNA: TGTGCCAGCAGCCCGCGACAGGGGTCGAACACTGAAGCTTTCTTT. Full variable domain (missing parts from reference TRBV7-8 and TRBJ1-1): GAGVSQSPRYKVAKRGQDVALRCDPISGHVSLFWYQQALGQGPEFLTYFQNEAQLDKSGLPSDRFFAERPEGSVSTLKIQRTQQEDSAVYLCASSPRQGSNTEAFFGQGTRLTVV.

V and J are TRBV6-6 and TRBJ1-4; 9 bases line up with TRBD1. The germline gives CDR1 MNHNY, CDR2 SVGAGI (reference sequence). This CDR3 region has 15 residues. V lost 2 bases, J lost 5 bases, and 3 bases stayed unmatched. The CDR3 region is CASSYPGQGNEKLFF. CDR3 DNA sequence: TGTGCCAGCAGTTACCCGGGACAGGGAAATGAAAAACTGTTTTTT.

V gene TRBV11-2 combines with J gene TRBJ1-1; 9 bases align to TRBD1. Trimming removed 5 bases from V and 4 bases from J; junction bases left unmatched: 2. CDR1 SGHAT and CDR2 FQNNGV come from the germline V gene. The length of the CDR3 is 13 residues. This CDR3 reads CASSGTGTTEAFF. The CDR3 region has the DNA TGTGCCAGCAGCGGGACAGGGACCACTGAAGCTTTCTTT. Based on the CDR3 plus reference TRBV11-2 and TRBJ1-1, the full variable domain is EAGVAQSPRYKIIEKRQSVAFWCNPISGHATLYWYQQILGQGPKLLIQFQNNGVVDDSQLPKDRFSAERLKGVDSTLKIQPAKLEDSAVYLCASSGTGTTEAFFGQGTRLTVV.

The chain joins TRBV9 to TRBJ2-3; a weak D match, TRBD2 (6 bases). Trimming took 0 bases from V and 0 from J, leaving 8 bases between them. CDR3 size: 15 residues. The germline V gene has CDR1 SGDLS and CDR2 YYNGEE. In DNA form, the CDR3 reads TGTGCCAGCAGCGTAGGACTAGTTAGCACAGATACGCAGTATTTT. Residues: CASSVGLVSTDTQYF.

This chain joins TRBV3-1 (or the pseudogene TRBV3-2) and TRBJ1-2, with TRBD1 matching over 9 bases. Germline V gene data show CDR1 as LGHDT and CDR2 as YNNKEL (reference sequence). V trimming: 4 bases; J trimming: 6 bases; junction bases outside the gene matches: 9. The CDR3 has 15 amino acids. CDR3 nucleotide sequence: TGTGCCAGCAGCCTGGTCGGGACAGGGAGGCATGGCTACACCTTC. This sequence encodes CASSLVGTGRHGYTF.